Described below is a single TCR beta chain sequence and its context. The data stem from a study of cytomegalovirus exposure and HLA in healthy donors. PCR was performed using 60 Vbeta and 13 Jbeta primers. Measured with immunoSEQ multiplex PCR; TCRdb has only the in-frame clones, and not every one. The profile covers about 160,000 clones, with around 80% appearing a single time and more than 1.5% taken by the ten largest. This CDR3 is built from 20 residues. V was clipped by 0 bases and J by 0 bases; unmatched bases: 15. Germline-derived CDR1 and CDR2 are MGHRA and YSYEKL. The source material was PBMCs. The TCR was taken from a man aged 18 to 30 in good health and CMV-seronegative. This chain uses TRBV4-1 with TRBJ2-3, with 7 bases fitting TRBD1. The CDR3 spells CASSQDFYRGTVFSTDTQYF. The CDR3 coding sequence is TGCGCCAGCAGCCAAGATTTTTACAGGGGAACCGTTTTTAGCACAGATACGCAGTATTTT.